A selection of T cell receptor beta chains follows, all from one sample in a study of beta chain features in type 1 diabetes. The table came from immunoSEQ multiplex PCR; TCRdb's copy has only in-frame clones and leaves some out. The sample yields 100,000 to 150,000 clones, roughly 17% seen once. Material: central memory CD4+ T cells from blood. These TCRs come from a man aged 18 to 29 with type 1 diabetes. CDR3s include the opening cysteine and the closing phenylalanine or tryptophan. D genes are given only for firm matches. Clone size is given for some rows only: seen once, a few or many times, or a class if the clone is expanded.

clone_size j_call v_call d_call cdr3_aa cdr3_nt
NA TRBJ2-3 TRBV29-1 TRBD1 CSVERTGVDTQYF TGCAGCGTTGAAAGGACAGGGGTCGATACGCAGTATTTT
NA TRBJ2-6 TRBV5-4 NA CASSIANSGANVLTF TGTGCCAGCAGCATAGCTAACTCTGGGGCCAACGTCCTGACTTTC
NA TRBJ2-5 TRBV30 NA CAWSETGRETQYF TGTGCCTGGAGTGAAACAGGGAGGGAGACCCAGTACTTC
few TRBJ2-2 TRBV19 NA CASTPIANTGELFF TGTGCCAGTACCCCAATCGCTAACACCGGGGAGCTGTTTTTT
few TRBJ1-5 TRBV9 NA CASSVGAAGQTDQPQHF TGTGCCAGCAGCGTAGGGGCGGCAGGGCAGACTGATCAGCCCCAGCATTTT
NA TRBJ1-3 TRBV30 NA CAWSVVGNTIYF TGTGCCTGGAGTGTAGTTGGAAACACCATATATTTT
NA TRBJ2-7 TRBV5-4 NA CASSLGTANYEQYF TGTGCCAGCAGCTTGGGTACAGCAAACTACGAGCAGTACTTC
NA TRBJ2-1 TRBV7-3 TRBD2 CASSLTSGGTNEQFF TGTGCCAGCAGCCTGACTAGCGGGGGGACCAATGAGCAGTTCTTC
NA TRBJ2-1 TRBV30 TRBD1 CAWSVRGDREQFF TGTGCCTGGAGTGTACGTGGAGACAGGGAACAGTTCTTC
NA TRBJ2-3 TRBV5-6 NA CASSLYRRTDTQYF TGTGCCAGCAGCTTGTACAGGCGCACAGATACGCAGTATTTT
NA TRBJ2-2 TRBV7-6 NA CASSLQGTFTGELFF TGTGCCAGCAGCTTACAGGGGACGTTCACCGGGGAGCTGTTTTTT
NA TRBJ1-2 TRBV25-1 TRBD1 CASSPAGTAYGYTF TGTGCCAGCAGTCCTGCTGGGACAGCCTATGGCTACACCTTC
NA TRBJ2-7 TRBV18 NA CASSHSGGYEQYF TGTGCCAGCTCACATTCCGGAGGCTACGAGCAGTACTTC
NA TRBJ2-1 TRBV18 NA CASSPQGLEQFF TGTGCCAGCTCACCACAGGGTCTTGAGCAGTTCTTC
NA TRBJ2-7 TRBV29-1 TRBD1 CSVEKDRVGEQYF TGCAGCGTTGAGAAGGACAGGGTAGGCGAGCAGTACTTC
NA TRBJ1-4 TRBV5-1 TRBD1 CASSLHDRVKEKLFF TGCGCCAGCAGCCTCCACGACAGGGTGAAAGAAAAACTGTTTTTT
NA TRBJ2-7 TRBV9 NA CASSAQAATYEQYF TGTGCCAGCAGCGCGCAAGCGGCTACCTACGAGCAGTACTTC
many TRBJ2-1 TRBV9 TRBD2 CASSAGTSGRRVGNEQFF TGTGCCAGCAGCGCCGGGACTAGCGGGAGGAGGGTCGGTAATGAGCAGTTCTTC
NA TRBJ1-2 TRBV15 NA CATSRVVGGQYGYTF TGTGCCACCAGCAGGGTTGTAGGAGGCCAATATGGCTACACCTTC
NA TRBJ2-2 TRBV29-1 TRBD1 CSVAGTGGSGELFF TGCAGCGTTGCGGGGACAGGGGGCTCCGGGGAGCTGTTTTTT
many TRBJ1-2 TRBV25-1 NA CASSEDGYYGYTF TGTGCCAGCAGTGAGGACGGATACTATGGCTACACCTTC
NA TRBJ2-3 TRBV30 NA CAWTVRDTDTQYF TGTGCCTGGACCGTGAGGGATACAGATACGCAGTATTTT
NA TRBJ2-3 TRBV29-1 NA CSVYGTAGTDTQYF TGCAGCGTTTATGGGACGGCTGGAACAGATACGCAGTATTTT
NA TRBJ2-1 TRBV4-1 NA CASSALRADGSYNEQFF TGCGCCAGCAGCGCCCTTAGGGCCGACGGCTCCTACAATGAGCAGTTCTTC
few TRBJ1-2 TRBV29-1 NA CSVNGGNFPNYGYTF TGCAGCGTGAATGGGGGGAATTTCCCCAACTATGGCTACACCTTC
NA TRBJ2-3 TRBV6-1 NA CASSDWAGPDTQYF TGTGCCAGCAGTGATTGGGCGGGCCCAGATACGCAGTATTTT
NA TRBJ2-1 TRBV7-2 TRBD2 CASSGSIAGGTEQFF TGTGCCAGCAGCGGGAGTATAGCGGGAGGGACTGAGCAGTTCTTC
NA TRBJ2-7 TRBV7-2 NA CASSLVQGGYEQYF TGTGCCAGCAGCTTAGTTCAGGGTGGCTACGAGCAGTACTTC
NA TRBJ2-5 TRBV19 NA CASSIIPQETQYF TGTGCCAGTAGTATTATACCGCAAGAGACCCAGTACTTC
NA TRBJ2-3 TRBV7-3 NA CASSRTRDGTDTQYF TGTGCCAGCAGCCGAACGCGGGATGGCACAGATACGCAGTATTTT
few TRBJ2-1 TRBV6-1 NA CASTGREGNNEQFF TGTGCCAGCACCGGGCGGGAAGGGAACAATGAGCAGTTCTTC
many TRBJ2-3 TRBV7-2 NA CASSFDSSSTDTQYF TGTGCCAGCAGCTTCGACAGCTCTAGCACAGATACGCAGTATTTT
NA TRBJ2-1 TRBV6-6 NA CASSPRQWNEQFF TGTGCCAGCAGTCCCCGGCAGTGGAATGAGCAGTTCTTC
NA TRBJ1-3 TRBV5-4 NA CASKEGGSSGNTIYF TGTGCCAGCAAAGAGGGAGGGTCCTCTGGAAACACCATATATTTT
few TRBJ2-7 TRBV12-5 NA CEYYWYSYEQYF TGTGAATATTACTGGTACTCCTACGAGCAGTACTTC
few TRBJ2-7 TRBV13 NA CASSYSYEQYF TGTGCCAGCAGCTATTCCTACGAGCAGTACTTC
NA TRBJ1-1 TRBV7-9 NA CASSPQGRDTEAFF TGTGCCAGCAGCCCGCAGGGTCGAGACACTGAAGCTTTCTTT
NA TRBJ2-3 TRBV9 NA CASSVEGHPDTQYF TGTGCCAGCAGCGTAGAGGGCCACCCAGATACGCAGTATTTT
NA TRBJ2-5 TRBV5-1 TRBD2 CASSSLTSAQETQYF TGCGCCAGCAGCTCGTTGACTAGCGCCCAAGAGACCCAGTACTTC
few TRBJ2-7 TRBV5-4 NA CASSPLGGQVYEQYF TGTGCCAGCAGCCCCCTAGGGGGGCAGGTCTACGAGCAGTACTTC
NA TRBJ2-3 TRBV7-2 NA CASSLALVSTDTQYF TGTGCCAGCAGCTTAGCGTTGGTCTCCACAGATACGCAGTATTTT
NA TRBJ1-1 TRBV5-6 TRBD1 CASREAGTGFIAEAFF TGTGCCAGCAGGGAGGCCGGGACAGGGTTTATTGCTGAAGCTTTCTTT
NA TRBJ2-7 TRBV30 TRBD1 CAVGTDAYEQYF TGTGCCGTCGGGACAGACGCCTACGAGCAGTACTTC
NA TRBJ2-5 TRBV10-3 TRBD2 CAISGGGISETQYF TGTGCCATCAGTGGCGGGGGAATCTCGGAGACCCAGTACTTC
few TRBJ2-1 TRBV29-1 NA CSTSGAALDNEQFF TGCAGTACCTCCGGAGCGGCCCTTGACAATGAGCAGTTCTTC